This entry lists 32 T cell receptor beta chains sequenced from one sample in a study of shared clonotypes between healthy human individuals. Sequencing was performed with immunoSEQ multiplex PCR; in TCRdb, only in-frame clones are kept and a portion is missing. The sample holds millions of clones, approximately 94% seen once. CD45RO-negative cells were positively selected for CCR7, leaving out terminally differentiated effector memory CD45RA+ cells. Sample: naive CD8+ T cells from PBMCs. The receptors were sampled from a man younger than 35 in good health. Some clones in this sample may be carry-over from other donors' samples.

This clone has only a few counts. The CDR3 spells CASSAFRGDEQFF. CDR3 coding DNA: TGTGCCAGCAGCGCGTTCAGGGGGGATGAGCAGTTCTTC. The chain uses TRBV9 and TRBJ2-1; D possibly corresponds to TRBD1 (7 bases). Germline CDR1 SGDLS, CDR2 YYNGEE. This CDR3 region has 13 residues. V shed 3 bases and J shed 8 bases, with 12 bases lying between them. Looking up the rest from reference TRBV9 and TRBJ2-1 gives the full variable domain: DSGVTQTPKHLITATGQRVTLRCSPRSGDLSVYWYQQSLDQGLQFLIQYYNGEERAKGNILERFSAQQFPDLHSELNLSSLELGDSALYFCASSAFRGDEQFFGPGTRLTVL.

This chain connects TRBV18 to TRBJ2-5; 7 nucleotides match TRBD1. With 1 base clipped from V and 1 base from J, the junction kept 3 bases outside the gene matches. The V gene's germline CDR1 is KGHSH and CDR2 LQKENI. The CDR3 is made up of 15 amino acids. The CDR3 DNA is TGTGCCAGCTCACCACAGGGGGCCATCCAAGAGACCCAGTACTTC. Protein sequence: CASSPQGAIQETQYF. Filled out from reference TRBV18 and TRBJ2-5, the complete variable domain reads NAGVMQNPRHLVRRRGQEARLRCSPMKGHSHVYWYRQLPEEGLKFMVYLQKENIIDESGMPKERFSAEFPKEGPSILRIQQVVRGDSAAYFCASSPQGAIQETQYFGPGTRLLVL.

The rearrangement joins TRBV9 to TRBJ2-1, with D perhaps TRBD2 (5 bases). V lost 4 bases and J lost 0, with 14 bases in between. Germline assignment: CDR1 SGDLS and CDR2 YYNGEE. This CDR3 spans 16 amino acids. Written as DNA, the CDR3 is TGTGCCAGCAGCCCCCTAAGCGGTCCCTCCTACAATGAGCAGTTCTTC. It is translated as CASSPLSGPSYNEQFF.

The CDR3 reads CASMGESTEAFF. The CDR3 nucleotides are TGTGCCAGTATGGGGGAAAGCACTGAAGCTTTCTTT. This sequence joins TRBV19 and TRBJ1-1; D possibly corresponds to TRBD1 (5 bases). V was clipped by 7 bases and J by 4 bases, with 10 bases between them. Germline V gene sequence: CDR1 LNHDA, CDR2 SQIVND (reference sequence). This CDR3 spans 12 amino acids.

The V gene is TRBV7-9, the J gene TRBJ1-4; the D is unclear. Germline CDR1 is SEHNR and CDR2 is FQNEAQ (reference sequence). This CDR3 spans 17 amino acids. V dropped 5 bases and J dropped 4 bases, with 20 bases sitting between them. Here the CDR3 DNA reads TGTGCCAGCAGCCTAGTAGTGAGGCTCGAACATAATGAAAAACTGTTTTTT. Amino acids: CASSLVVRLEHNEKLFF.

The table lists this clone with a count of one. Written as DNA, the CDR3 is TGTGCCAGCACCCTGGGGGGAGGGGGCACCGGGGAGCTGTTTTTT. Translation: CASTLGGGGTGELFF. The chain couples TRBV27 to TRBJ2-2, with D possibly matching TRBD2 (7 bases). V shed 7 bases and J shed 4 bases, with 16 bases lying between them. This CDR3 is 15 amino acids long. CDR1 MNHEY and CDR2 SMNVEV come from the germline V gene (reference sequence).

V and J are TRBV6-6 and TRBJ2-1; TRBD2 aligns across 9 bases. CDR1 MNHNY and CDR2 SVGAGI come from the germline V gene (reference sequence). This CDR3 comprises 15 residues. With V trimmed by 6 bases and J by 4 bases, 7 bases remained unmatched. Here the CDR3 DNA reads TGTGCCAGCAGACGTGGACTAGCGCGTTACAATGAGCAGTTCTTC. It encodes CASRRGLARYNEQFF.

V usage is TRBV10-3 and J usage is TRBJ2-2; 8 bases map to TRBD2. Germline values: CDR1 ENHRY, CDR2 SYGVKD. V was pared by 0 bases and J by 2 bases, with 5 bases of the junction left unmatched. This CDR3 region has 17 residues. This CDR3 is CAISESRLAGNTGELFF. The CDR3 DNA sequence: TGTGCCATCAGTGAGTCGAGGCTAGCGGGTAACACCGGGGAGCTGTTTTTT.

The chain has TRBV28 and TRBJ2-7; D might be TRBD1 or TRBD2, each matching 5 bases. Trimming removed 2 bases from V and 1 base from J, with 12 bases in between. Germline V lookup: CDR1 MDHEN, CDR2 SYDVKM. The CDR3 is 15 residues long. The CDR3 DNA reads TGTGCCAGCAGTTTAGGCCGGGACCGTTCCTACGAGCAGTACTTC. It specifies CASSLGRDRSYEQYF.

Remarks on this clone: The sample has other DNA sequences that encode this CDR3 too. V gene TRBV29-1 combines with J gene TRBJ2-1, with D unresolved. Trimming shortened V by 7 bases and J by 7 bases, and 8 bases separated the two germline ends. The germline V gene encodes CDR1 SQVTM and CDR2 ANQGSEA. The CDR3 loop spans 10 amino acids. The chain's CDR3 is CSAVGNEQFF. CDR3 nucleotide sequence: TGCAGCGCCGTGGGAAATGAGCAGTTCTTC.

Regarding this clone: Additional DNA sequences in this sample encode the identical CDR3. The chain couples TRBV27 to TRBJ2-7, with unresolved D. This CDR3 is 13 amino acids long. CDR1 and CDR2 (germline): MNHEY, SMNVEV (reference sequence). V was clipped by 2 bases and J by 4 bases, with 9 bases between them. This CDR3 is CASSLGSTYEQYF. In DNA, the CDR3 is TGTGCCAGCAGTTTAGGCTCCACTTACGAGCAGTACTTC.

The genes are TRBV6-1 and TRBJ1-3, with TRBD1 as a possible D gene (6 bases). CDR1 is MNHNS, CDR2 SASEGT, per germline. This CDR3 is 16 amino acids long. The V and J ends lost 4 bases and 3 bases respectively, with 16 bases between them. CDR3 amino acids: CASSATGSSGGNTIYF. In nucleotides, the CDR3 is TGTGCCAGCAGTGCCACAGGGTCTTCGGGTGGAAACACCATATATTTT.

The chain employs TRBV4-2 and TRBJ2-1, with 13 bases lining up with TRBD2. This CDR3 region has 17 residues. V was clipped by 0 bases and J by 10 bases; unmatched bases: 9. The germline CDR1 and CDR2 sequences are LGHNA and YNFKEQ. The CDR3 reads CASSQDPWTSGRMEQFF. The CDR3, as DNA: TGTGCCAGCAGCCAAGATCCCTGGACTAGCGGGAGAATGGAGCAGTTCTTC.

V gene TRBV9 combines with J gene TRBJ2-3; perhaps TRBD2 as D (6 bases). There are 15 residues in the CDR3. Trimming removed 3 bases from V and 0 bases from J, with 11 bases in between. Germline V gene sequence: CDR1 SGDLS, CDR2 YYNGEE. The CDR3 coding sequence is TGTGCCAGCAGCGGGGGACTTTCTAGCACAGATACGCAGTATTTT. Residues: CASSGGLSSTDTQYF.

This chain uses TRBV9 with TRBJ2-5, with TRBD1 matching over 8 bases. Germline CDR1 reads SGDLS; CDR2 reads YYNGEE. The CDR3 is 15 residues long. V gave up 4 bases and J gave up 4 bases; unmatched junction bases: 9. The CDR3 here is CASSRFGQGAETQYF. CDR3 DNA: TGTGCCAGCAGCCGATTTGGTCAGGGGGCAGAGACCCAGTACTTC.

As regards this clone: Other DNA sequences within the sample encode an identical CDR3. J is TRBJ1-1 and V is TRBV27; D not resolved. Germline V gene lookup returns CDR1 MNHEY and CDR2 SMNVEV (reference sequence). CDR3 length: 12 amino acids. V dropped 6 bases and J dropped 4 bases, with 9 bases sitting between them. This CDR3 is CASSPGGTEAFF. The DNA for the CDR3 is TGTGCCAGCAGCCCGGGAGGCACTGAAGCTTTCTTT.

This chain joins TRBV5-1 and TRBJ1-5, with 7 bases that match TRBD1. V gave up 4 bases and J gave up 7 bases; unmatched junction bases: 8. The CDR3 is made up of 14 amino acids. Germline loops: CDR1 SGHRS, CDR2 YFSETQ. DNA for the CDR3: TGCGCCAGCAGCACGACAGGGAAGGGACAGCCCCAGCATTTT. It specifies CASSTTGKGQPQHF.

The chain carries TRBV6-4 and TRBJ2-1, with D possibly TRBD1 on 5 matching bases. This CDR3 is 14 amino acids long. V lost 4 bases to trimming and J lost 5 bases, with 12 bases between them. The germline V gene encodes CDR1 MRHNA and CDR2 SNTAGT. CDR3 DNA: TGTGCCAGCAGTGCGGGCAGGGCTGACAATGAGCAGTTCTTC. Its translation is CASSAGRADNEQFF.

Concerning this clone: This sample also contains other DNA sequences that code for the same CDR3. The J gene is TRBJ1-5, the V gene TRBV27; the D gene is possibly TRBD1 (5 bases). V was shortened by 2 bases and J by 5 bases, with 7 bases between the two germline ends. Germline V CDR1 and CDR2: MNHEY, SMNVEV (reference sequence). This CDR3 is 13 amino acids long. Written as DNA, the CDR3 is TGTGCCAGCAGTTTAGGGGGAGATCAGCCCCAGCATTTT. Translated, it gives CASSLGGDQPQHF.

V gene TRBV11-2 combines with J gene TRBJ1-3, with TRBD1 as a possible D gene (6 bases). This CDR3 spans 14 amino acids. CDR1 and CDR2 from the germline V gene are SGHAT and FQNNGV. Trimming took 5 bases from V and 2 from J, leaving 10 bases between them. For the CDR3, the DNA is TGTGCCAGCAGCCCGAGGACAGCTGGAAACACCATATATTTT. This codes for CASSPRTAGNTIYF.

The chain carries TRBV9 and TRBJ1-1, with D possibly TRBD1 on 5 matching bases. Germline loops: CDR1 SGDLS, CDR2 YYNGEE. Between the trimmed V and J ends, which lost 2 bases and 5 bases, there was a span of 16 bases. This CDR3 has 15 residues. CDR3 in DNA: TGTGCCAGCAGCGTTGCTGGAGGGGACCTTACTGAAGCTTTCTTT. Encoded protein: CASSVAGGDLTEAFF.

The rearrangement uses TRBV11-3 and TRBJ1-1; D gene ambiguous. The CDR3 consists of 14 residues. Looked up from germline, CDR1 is SGHNT and CDR2 is YENEEA. V was trimmed by 1 base and J by 1 base, leaving 7 bases between them. CDR3 DNA sequence: TGTGCCAGCAGCTTAGGGGCAGGGAACACTGAAGCTTTCTTT. It codes for CASSLGAGNTEAFF.

This chain links TRBV11-2 with TRBJ2-7, with a possible D match to TRBD2 (5 bases). Germline values: CDR1 SGHAT, CDR2 FQNNGV. V shed 5 bases and J shed 0 bases, with 11 bases lying between them. The CDR3 loop spans 14 amino acids. CDR3 nucleotides: TGTGCCAGCAGCATGACGAGGGCCTCCTACGAGCAGTACTTC. This sequence encodes CASSMTRASYEQYF. The full variable domain, completed using reference TRBV11-2 and TRBJ2-7, is EAGVAQSPRYKIIEKRQSVAFWCNPISGHATLYWYQQILGQGPKLLIQFQNNGVVDDSQLPKDRFSAERLKGVDSTLKIQPAKLEDSAVYLCASSMTRASYEQYFGPGTRLTVT.

The chain couples TRBV19 to TRBJ2-4, with D tentatively TRBD1 (6 bases). Germline V gives CDR1 LNHDA, CDR2 SQIVND (reference sequence). Trimming removed 4 bases from V and 1 base from J, with 17 bases in between. The length of the CDR3 is 17 residues. The CDR3 bases are TGTGCCAGTAGTACCATATATGCAGGGGTGGCCAAAAACATTCAGTACTTC. Its protein product is CASSTIYAGVAKNIQYF.

The chain carries TRBV4-1 and TRBJ2-7, with TRBD1 identical over 11 bases. The germline V gene encodes CDR1 MGHRA and CDR2 YSYEKL. J lost 2 bases, V lost 5 bases, and 8 bases had no gene match. The CDR3 is 16 amino acids. The CDR3 region is CASSTIPGQGAYEQYF. The CDR3 nucleotides read TGCGCCAGCAGCACCATACCGGGACAGGGGGCCTACGAGCAGTACTTC.

Comment on this clone: Within the sample, other DNA sequences also encode this same CDR3. The CDR3 protein is CASSVAARDYEQYF. The CDR3 DNA follows: TGTGCCAGCAGCGTAGCAGCTAGGGACTACGAGCAGTACTTC. The V and J genes are TRBV9 and TRBJ2-7; no reliable D call. The V end was cut by 0 bases, the J end by 3 bases, with 10 bases between. Germline CDR1 reads SGDLS; CDR2 reads YYNGEE. The CDR3 sequence is 14 residues long.

The chain recombines TRBV19 with TRBJ1-5; D gene unclear. Per germline, CDR1 LNHDA and CDR2 SQIVND (reference sequence). The CDR3 has 13 residues. V gave up 10 bases and J gave up 5 bases, with 15 bases separating them. CDR3 sequence reads: CATIAGGDQPQHF. Written as DNA, the CDR3 is TGTGCCACTATAGCGGGAGGCGATCAGCCCCAGCATTTT.

This clone was observed a few times. This chain joins TRBV19 and TRBJ2-2; D unresolved. V gave up 7 bases and J gave up 6 bases, with 15 bases separating them. There are 14 residues in the CDR3. CDR1 is LNHDA and CDR2 is SQIVND in the germline V gene (reference sequence). The CDR3 loop reads CASTETNVPGELFF. CDR3 sequence (DNA): TGTGCCAGTACTGAGACAAACGTCCCCGGGGAGCTGTTTTTT.

The V gene is TRBV10-3, the J gene TRBJ1-5, with D possibly being TRBD1 (5 bases). The CDR3 totals 14 residues. Per the germline V gene, CDR1 is ENHRY and CDR2 is SYGVKD. Deletions cut 3 bases from V and 1 base from J, with 7 bases between. The CDR3 loop reads CAISDRGSNQPQHF. The CDR3, as DNA: TGTGCCATCAGTGATAGGGGAAGCAATCAGCCCCAGCATTTT.

The rearrangement links TRBV7-8 to TRBJ1-5, with D unresolved. The CDR3 has 15 residues. Trimming stripped 5 bases from V and 2 bases from J, with 13 bases between. Germline V lookup: CDR1 SGHVS, CDR2 FQNEAQ. Written as DNA, the CDR3 is TGTGCCAGCAGCCCTCGGGCTAGCGGCAATCAGCCCCAGCATTTT. Amino acids: CASSPRASGNQPQHF.

To note about this clone: Other DNA sequences in the same sample also yield this CDR3. This chain uses TRBV10-3 with TRBJ2-1; maybe TRBD2 (6 bases). Deletions cut 0 bases from V and 4 bases from J, with 7 bases between. From germline, CDR1 is ENHRY and CDR2 SYGVKD. This CDR3 has 14 residues. The CDR3, as DNA: TGTGCCATCAGTGAGTCCGGGGGTTACAATGAGCAGTTCTTC. This translates into CAISESGGYNEQFF.

The V and J genes are TRBV19 and TRBJ2-7, with D possibly being TRBD1 (5 bases). The CDR3 consists of 14 residues. Trimming pared 3 bases from V and 6 bases from J, leaving 15 bases between. From germline, CDR1 is LNHDA and CDR2 SQIVND (reference sequence). CDR3 residues: CASSIGAHSGEQYF. The CDR3 DNA sequence: TGTGCCAGTAGTATTGGGGCCCACTCAGGCGAGCAGTACTTC.